The 20 T cell receptor beta chains reported below all come from one sample, sequenced in a study of Graves' ophthalmopathy and Graves' hyperthyroidism. The authors amplified TCR beta CDR3 regions from RNA transcripts. The workflow started with a first-round RT-PCR run with HTBI primers and then moved on to a second-round multiplex PCR. TCRdb re-analysed the multiplex PCR reads in MiXCR, keeping a single row per CDR3 protein. The repertoire holds 600,000 to 700,000 distinct CDR3 sequences, with roughly 41% as singletons. Sample: peripheral blood. All receptors come from an adult man with Graves' ophthalmopathy.

This clonotype occurred many times. CDR3 nucleotides: TGTGCCAGCAGCTCGGGACGTCCTGAAGAGACCCAGTACTTC. It yields the protein CASSSGRPEETQYF. J is TRBJ2-5 and V is TRBV5-5; D tentatively reads TRBD1 or TRBD2 (5 bases each). The germline gives CDR1 SGHKS, CDR2 YYEKEE (reference sequence). This CDR3 region has 14 residues. V was pared by 3 bases and J by 3 bases, with 12 bases between.

This clonotype appeared a single time. A much bigger clone sits one base away, suggesting this may be a read error. The chain has TRBV15 and TRBJ1-1; 9 bases are a match to TRBD1. This CDR3 is built from 20 residues. CDR1 and CDR2 from the germline V gene are LNHNV and YYDKDF (reference sequence). V was clipped by 4 bases and J by 0 bases; unmatched bases: 18. CDR3 in amino acids: CATSNWGKADRGIVNTEAFF. CDR3 DNA sequence: TGTGCCACCAGCAATTGGGGCAAGGCGGACAGGGGCATAGTGAACACTGAAGCTTTCTTT.

The V gene is TRBV6-2 or TRBV6-3, the J gene TRBJ1-5; 10 nucleotides align to TRBD1. Trimming cost V 2 bases and J 0 bases; bases outside gene matches: 4. Germline assignment: CDR1 MNHEY and CDR2 SVGEGT. The CDR3 loop spans 17 amino acids. The CDR3: CASSYLTGGPSNQPQHF. The DNA of the CDR3 is TGTGCCAGCAGTTACCTGACAGGGGGCCCTAGCAATCAGCCCCAGCATTTT.

This clonotype was counted many times. This sequence joins TRBV24-1 and TRBJ1-2; D may be TRBD1 (5 bases). This CDR3 has 12 amino acids. Germline CDR1 KGHDR, CDR2 SFDVKD. V was pared by 7 bases and J by 2 bases, with 7 bases between. The CDR3 region has the DNA TGTGCCACCAGAGGGGAAAACTATGGCTACACCTTC. Its translation is CATRGENYGYTF.

The chain has TRBV5-1 and TRBJ1-4; D may be TRBD1 (6 bases). Trimming left V 4 bases short and J 3 bases short, with 16 bases between. Germline V CDR1 and CDR2: SGHRS, YFSETQ. The CDR3 length is 16 residues. The CDR3 bases are TGCGCCAGCAGCCATAACAGGGTTGGGGCTAATGAAAAACTGTTTTTT. This translates into CASSHNRVGANEKLFF.

This clonotype appeared a few times. V gene TRBV9 combines with J gene TRBJ2-2, with 7 bases that match TRBD1. Unmatched junction bases numbered 13, after V lost 7 bases and J lost 7 bases. The CDR3 consists of 15 residues. Germline loops: CDR1 SGDLS, CDR2 YYNGEE. The CDR3 loop is CASSPSEQGHGELFF. The CDR3 DNA sequence: TGTGCCAGCTCACCATCCGAACAGGGGCACGGGGAGCTGTTTTTT.

This clonotype was observed at least ten times. CDR3 coding DNA: TGTGCCAGCAGCTTCAGCGGGACACCCTACGAGCAGTACTTC. It is translated as CASSFSGTPYEQYF. The chain combines TRBV7-2 with TRBJ2-7; maybe TRBD2 (7 bases). CDR3 size: 14 residues. V dropped 3 bases and J dropped 2 bases, with 11 bases sitting between them. Germline V gene sequence: CDR1 SGHTA, CDR2 FQGNSA.

The V call is TRBV20-1, the J call TRBJ2-3, with D maybe TRBD2 (7 bases). V was trimmed by 5 bases and J by 3 bases, leaving 15 bases between them. Germline loops: CDR1 DFQATT, CDR2 SNEGSKA (reference sequence). The CDR3 length is 14 residues. DNA for the CDR3: TGCAGTGCTGAGACTAGGGGGGGAACAGATACGCAGTATTTT. Protein: CSAETRGGTDTQYF.

This clonotype appeared many times. Compared with germline, one end of the junction differs, possibly owing to a read error. This chain joins TRBV7-9 and TRBJ1-2, with D possibly being TRBD1 (6 bases). The CDR3 has 14 residues. CDR1 is SEHNR and CDR2 is FQNEAQ in the germline V gene (reference sequence). The CDR3 coding sequence is TGTGCCAGCAGCTTTGGACAGACTAAGTATGGCTACACCTTC. Protein product: CASSFGQTKYGYTF.

This clonotype was detected only once. This chain uses TRBV7-9 with TRBJ1-2, with D possibly TRBD1 on 5 matching bases. The V end was cut by 5 bases, the J end by 6 bases, with 22 bases between. Germline V gene data show CDR1 as SEHNR and CDR2 as FQNEAQ (reference sequence). The CDR3 has 16 amino acids. The CDR3 DNA reads as TGTGCCAGCAGCGTTGTGAGTCAGGGCGCGAGTCATGGCTACACCTTC. Residues: CASSVVSQGASHGYTF.

The chain recombines TRBV7-8 with TRBJ2-7; either TRBD1 or TRBD2 may fit D (7 bases each). The V end lost 5 bases, the J end lost 2 bases, and 19 bases lay between the germline ends. The germline gives CDR1 SGHVS, CDR2 FQNEAQ. The CDR3 sequence is 16 residues long. CDR3 DNA: TGTGCCAGCAGCCCTTCGGGGAGGGGGACAGCCTACGAGCAGTACTTC. Translated, it gives CASSPSGRGTAYEQYF.

A note on this clonotype: This is likely a read error, given that the CDR3 carries no conserved phenylalanine or tryptophan at its end. The V call is TRBV29-1, the J call TRBJ2-7; 8 bases are a match to TRBD2. The CDR3 length is 14 residues. Trimming cost V 7 bases and J 4 bases; bases outside gene matches: 12. Germline V gene lookup returns CDR1 SQVTM and CDR2 ANQGSEA. The CDR3 region has the DNA TGCAGCGCCGGAATAGCGGGAAGCTCTTACGAGCAGTACATC. Translation: CSAGIAGSSYEQYI.

As regards this clonotype: A read error is possible here, since a much larger clone lies one base away. V gene TRBV19 combines with J gene TRBJ1-1, with D unresolved. The V and J ends lost 6 bases and 4 bases respectively, with 12 bases between them. This CDR3 comprises 13 residues. Germline V gene lookup returns CDR1 LNHDA and CDR2 SQIVND (reference sequence). This CDR3 is CASRLLGSTEAFF. The CDR3 nucleotides are TGTGCCAGTAGGCTCCTCGGGAGCACTGAAGCTTTCTTT.

V and J are TRBV20-1 and TRBJ1-1; D remains ambiguous. V lost 4 bases, J lost 0 bases, and 9 bases lay in between. CDR1 is DFQATT and CDR2 is SNEGSKA in the germline V gene (reference sequence). CDR3 length equals 13 residues. CDR3 in DNA: TGCAGTGCTATGGAGAGTGTGAACACTGAAGCTTTCTTT. Translating it yields CSAMESVNTEAFF.

This sequence joins TRBV10-3 and TRBJ1-5, with 8 bases aligning to TRBD1. CDR3 length: 19 amino acids. J was trimmed by 1 base and V by 0 bases; bases with no gene match: 11. Germline CDR1 is ENHRY and CDR2 is SYGVKD. The CDR3 DNA reads TGTGCCATCAGTGAGTCGTGGTGGACAGGGCAAGGGAGCAATCAGCCCCAGCATTTT. Its protein is CAISESWWTGQGSNQPQHF.

This CDR3 reads CASSQGAGEYWGYTF. The CDR3 coding sequence is TGCGCCAGCAGCCAAGGGGCAGGGGAGTACTGGGGCTACACCTTC. J is TRBJ1-2 and V is TRBV4-1; possibly TRBD1 for D (6 bases). This CDR3 is built from 15 residues. The ends were cut back, 1 base at V and 8 bases at J, with 17 bases in the middle. Looked up from germline, CDR1 is MGHRA and CDR2 is YSYEKL.

The chain carries TRBV6-1 and TRBJ1-1, with TRBD1 identical over 7 bases. The J segment lost 4 bases and the V segment lost 8 bases, leaving 10 bases of the junction unmatched. In germline, CDR1 is MNHNS, CDR2 SASEGT. The CDR3 sequence is 14 residues long. CDR3 in amino acids: CASSPTTGATEAFF. As DNA, the CDR3 is TGTGCCAGCTCACCGACTACAGGGGCCACTGAAGCTTTCTTT.

V is TRBV29-1 and J is TRBJ2-5; 7 bases align to TRBD2. The CDR3 contains 14 residues. In germline, CDR1 is SQVTM, CDR2 ANQGSEA. The V segment lost 7 bases and the J segment 3 bases; nucleotides outside the gene matches: 11. CDR3 sequence: CSALPGRLEETQYF. The CDR3 DNA follows: TGCAGCGCTCTACCCGGGAGGTTGGAAGAGACCCAGTACTTC. Variable domain in full (rest from reference TRBV29-1 and TRBJ2-5): SAVISQKPSRDICQRGTSLTIQCQVDSQVTMMFWYRQQPGQSLTLIATANQGSEATYESGFVIDKFPISRPNLTFSTLTVSNMSPEDSSIYLCSALPGRLEETQYFGPGTRLLVL.

V gene TRBV29-1 combines with J gene TRBJ2-2, with D uncertain. There are 10 residues in the CDR3. Looked up from germline, CDR1 is SQVTM and CDR2 is ANQGSEA. The ends were cut back, 4 bases at V and 8 bases at J, with 5 bases in the middle. CDR3 nucleotides: TGCAGCGTTGGTGGGGGGGAGCTGTTTTTT. Amino acids: CSVGGGELFF.

Notes on this clonotype: As the CDR3 is not closed by the conserved phenylalanine or tryptophan, this likely results from a read error. The V and J genes are TRBV25-1 and TRBJ1-1, with D perhaps matching TRBD1 (6 bases). This CDR3 is built from 14 residues. Trimming cost V 7 bases and J 2 bases, with 14 bases left between them. The germline V gene encodes CDR1 MGHDK and CDR2 SYGVNS. This CDR3 reads CASNKPGANTEAFL. DNA for the CDR3: TGTGCCAGCAATAAACCGGGGGCTAACACTGAAGCTTTCCTT.